This T cell receptor beta chain was obtained from a study of blood T cells in healthy people across ages. Study-level results: The study found more naive CD4+ cells and higher diversity in long-lived than aged donors.

The authors ran a second PCR of about 7 to 11 cycles using a sample-barcoded 5' primer and a J-beta primer mix. MiXCR, run by TCRdb on the 5' RACE reads, gives a single entry per CDR3 protein. The sample includes about 1,600,000 distinct CDR3 sequences, roughly 40% of them seen just once. The germline V gene encodes CDR1 PRHDT and CDR2 FYEKMQ (reference sequence). CDR3 length equals 17 residues. Trimming cost V 5 bases and J 1 base, with 21 bases left between them. This clonotype was seen a handful of times. Its antigen is currently unknown. Sequenced material: blood. This receptor was identified in a woman younger than 35 in good health. J is TRBJ2-7 and V is TRBV13; D tentatively reads TRBD1 or TRBD2 (5 bases each). The chain's CDR3 is CASSHLTLGTQSYEQYF. Here the CDR3 DNA reads TGTGCCAGCAGCCATTTAACGCTCGGGACCCAATCCTACGAGCAGTACTTC.